These 21 T cell receptor beta chains were sequenced from one sample in a study of blood T cell repertoires in COVID-19. Data came from immunoSEQ multiplex PCR; TCRdb stores just in-frame clones and leaves some out. The table shows fewer than 200,000 clones, with roughly 88% occurring only once. The sample consisted of peripheral blood. Every receptor here comes from a man aged 60 to 75 who had recovered from COVID-19.

The V gene is TRBV11-2, the J gene TRBJ2-7, with 7 bases lining up with TRBD1. The V gene end was trimmed by 5 bases and the J gene end by 3 bases; junction bases not matched to a gene: 7. The CDR3 has 14 residues. Germline V CDR1 and CDR2: SGHAT, FQNNGV. The CDR3, as DNA: TGTGCCAGCAGCCCATCCCGGACAGGCTACGAGCAGTACTTC. It specifies CASSPSRTGYEQYF.

The chain carries TRBV18 and TRBJ2-2; 10 bases line up with TRBD1. In germline, CDR1 is KGHSH, CDR2 LQKENI. This CDR3 comprises 16 residues. With V trimmed by 3 bases and J by 7 bases, 8 bases remained unmatched. CDR3 residues: CASSPAGTGDNGELFF. CDR3 DNA sequence: TGTGCCAGCTCACCTGCCGGGACAGGGGACAACGGGGAGCTGTTTTTT. The full variable domain, rest sourced from reference TRBV18 and TRBJ2-2, is NAGVMQNPRHLVRRRGQEARLRCSPMKGHSHVYWYRQLPEEGLKFMVYLQKENIIDESGMPKERFSAEFPKEGPSILRIQQVVRGDSAAYFCASSPAGTGDNGELFFGEGSRLTVL.

This sequence joins TRBV15 and TRBJ2-5; weak D call: TRBD2 (5 bases). The V gene's germline CDR1 is LNHNV and CDR2 YYDKDF (reference sequence). The CDR3 has 12 residues. The germline V and J ends were trimmed by 5 bases and 6 bases, with 10 bases remaining between them. The CDR3 is CATSRGSQTQYF. The CDR3 DNA reads as TGTGCCACCAGCCGGGGTTCGCAGACCCAGTACTTC. Variable domain in full (rest from reference TRBV15 and TRBJ2-5): DAMVIQNPRYQVTQFGKPVTLSCSQTLNHNVMYWYQQKSSQAPKLLFHYYDKDFNNEADTPDNFQSRRPNTSFCFLDIRSPGLGDTAMYLCATSRGSQTQYFGPGTRLLVL.

The chain recombines TRBV6-5 with TRBJ2-3, with TRBD1 matching over 7 bases. Germline values: CDR1 MNHEY, CDR2 SVGAGI. V dropped 6 bases and J dropped 2; count of bases not matched to a gene: 2. CDR3 length equals 13 residues. CDR3 sequence reads: CASRDRYTDTQYF. CDR3 nucleotides: TGTGCCAGCAGGGACAGGTACACAGATACGCAGTATTTT.

This clone has a single count. This chain uses TRBV5-6 with TRBJ2-3; TRBD1 might be the D (6 bases). The CDR3 contains 17 residues. V was trimmed by 0 bases and J by 3 bases, leaving 17 bases between them. CDR1 is SGHDT, CDR2 YYEEEE, per germline. This chain's CDR3 is CASSLVGANPATDTQYF. CDR3 in DNA: TGTGCCAGCAGCTTGGTGGGGGCGAATCCCGCGACAGATACGCAGTATTTT.

The rearrangement links TRBV5-1 to TRBJ1-1; TRBD1 matches 10 bases. There are 16 residues in the CDR3. CDR1 is SGHRS and CDR2 is YFSETQ in the germline V gene. The V gene end was trimmed by 7 bases and the J gene end by 2 bases; junction bases not matched to a gene: 11. CDR3: CASLPGQGRGNTEAFF. The CDR3 DNA reads as TGCGCCAGCCTACCGGGACAGGGGAGGGGAAACACTGAAGCTTTCTTT.

V gene TRBV7-3 combines with J gene TRBJ2-1; 8 bases match TRBD1. The CDR3 extends over 14 amino acids. The V segment lost 5 bases and the J segment 7 bases; nucleotides outside the gene matches: 7. Per the germline V gene, CDR1 is SGHTA and CDR2 is FQGTGA. This CDR3 reads CASSLDRAANEQFF. The DNA of the CDR3 is TGTGCCAGCAGCCTGGACAGGGCGGCAAATGAGCAGTTCTTC. The entire variable domain, with the rest obtained from reference TRBV7-3 and TRBJ2-1, is as follows: GAGVSQTPSNKVTEKGKYVELRCDPISGHTALYWYRQSLGQGPEFLIYFQGTGAADDSGLPNDRFFAVRPEGSVSTLKIQRTERGDSAVYLCASSLDRAANEQFFGPGTRLTVL.

Notes on this clone: Other nucleotide sequences from this sample produce the same CDR3. This rearrangement joins TRBV9 to TRBJ1-5; D is possibly TRBD1 (6 bases). From germline, CDR1 is SGDLS and CDR2 YYNGEE. The CDR3 spans 14 residues. The V end lost 2 bases, the J end lost 0 bases, and 6 bases lay between the germline ends. Here the CDR3 reads CASSVDSSNQPQHF. The CDR3 DNA sequence: TGTGCCAGCAGCGTGGACAGTAGCAATCAGCCCCAGCATTTT.

This clone occurred once. The rearrangement uses TRBV4-3 and TRBJ1-5, with D possibly matching TRBD1 (5 bases). The length of the CDR3 is 15 residues. Trimming removed 0 bases at V and 1 base at J, with 7 bases between. The V gene's germline CDR1 is LGHNA and CDR2 YSLEER. The CDR3 reads CASSQDRASNQPQHF. CDR3 sequence (DNA): TGCGCCAGCAGCCAAGACAGGGCAAGCAATCAGCCCCAGCATTTT.

V gene TRBV20-1 combines with J gene TRBJ1-1; 8 bases are shared with TRBD1. CDR1 and CDR2 (germline): DFQATT, SNEGSKA (reference sequence). The V gene end was trimmed by 3 bases and the J gene end by 4 bases; junction bases not matched to a gene: 7. CDR3 length equals 14 residues. For the CDR3, the DNA is TGCAGTGCTAGTCGGGCAGGGGGCTTCACTGAAGCTTTCTTT. This sequence encodes CSASRAGGFTEAFF.

This clone has a handful of counts. The DNA for the CDR3 is TGTGCCAGCACCCTTAACTATGGCTACACCTTC. It specifies CASTLNYGYTF. The J gene is TRBJ1-2, the V gene TRBV2; D is uncertain. Germline CDR1 is SNHLY and CDR2 is FYNNEI. This CDR3 region has 11 residues. The V end lost 7 bases, the J end lost 1 base, and 4 bases lay between the germline ends.

The chain joins TRBV7-2 to TRBJ2-7, with D maybe TRBD1 (6 bases). V dropped 2 bases and J dropped 6 bases, with 14 bases sitting between them. There are 14 residues in the CDR3. The germline V gene encodes CDR1 SGHTA and CDR2 FQGNSA. This CDR3 reads CASSLKAGEGEQYF. The DNA of the CDR3 is TGTGCCAGCAGCTTAAAGGCAGGGGAAGGCGAGCAGTACTTC. Full variable domain (missing parts from reference TRBV7-2 and TRBJ2-7): GAGVSQSPSNKVTEKGKDVELRCDPISGHTALYWYRQSLGQGLEFLIYFQGNSAPDKSGLPSDRFSAERTGGSVSTLTIQRTQQEDSAVYLCASSLKAGEGEQYFGPGTRLTVT.

The V gene is TRBV7-8, the J gene TRBJ1-1, with 9 bases identical to TRBD1. J gave up 1 base and V 2 bases, and 5 bases lay outside the gene matches. The CDR3 is made up of 16 amino acids. Germline CDR1 and CDR2: SGHVS and FQNEAQ. In DNA form, the CDR3 reads TGTGCCAGCAGCTTAAGACAGGGGGGTACGAACACTGAAGCTTTCTTT. Amino acid sequence: CASSLRQGGTNTEAFF.

V and J are TRBV9 and TRBJ2-2, with TRBD1 as a possible D gene (6 bases). Trimming took 4 bases from V and 6 from J, leaving 16 bases between them. The germline CDR1 and CDR2 sequences are SGDLS and YYNGEE. This CDR3 contains 15 residues. The CDR3 loop is CASSPTGQRAGELFF. In DNA form, the CDR3 reads TGTGCCAGCAGCCCTACAGGACAGAGAGCCGGGGAGCTGTTTTTT.

The chain combines TRBV7-3 with TRBJ1-2; 12 nucleotides match TRBD1. The length of the CDR3 is 15 residues. V was clipped by 5 bases and J by 7 bases; unmatched bases: 8. Germline V gives CDR1 SGHTA, CDR2 FQGTGA. The CDR3 region has the DNA TGTGCCAGCAGCCGGACCGGGACAGGGGGCTTTGGCTACACCTTC. The encoded protein is CASSRTGTGGFGYTF.

In the case of this clone: Other DNA sequences in the sample encode the same CDR3. This sequence joins TRBV24-1 and TRBJ2-7; D may be TRBD1 (6 bases). With 8 bases removed from V and 5 bases from J, the gap between germline ends came to 9 bases. CDR3 length equals 11 residues. CDR1 and CDR2 (germline): KGHDR, SFDVKD. CDR3 DNA sequence: TGTGCCACCACAGGGGTCGACGAGCAGTACTTC. Translating gives CATTGVDEQYF.

This chain connects TRBV6-4 to TRBJ2-7, with 8 bases lining up with TRBD1. Germline V gene sequence: CDR1 MRHNA, CDR2 SNTAGT. The CDR3 runs to 13 residues. V dropped 11 bases and J dropped 2; count of bases not matched to a gene: 8. CDR3 bases: TGTGCCTCCCCGGACAGGGCACCCTACGAGCAGTACTTC. This gives the protein CASPDRAPYEQYF.

This chain connects TRBV2 to TRBJ1-2; maybe TRBD1 (6 bases). The CDR3 is made up of 14 amino acids. Germline V lookup: CDR1 SNHLY, CDR2 FYNNEI. V lost 8 bases and J 7 bases, leaving 20 bases between the germline ends. The CDR3 nucleotides are TGTGCCAGCGGACAGTGGATCGATTCGGGTGGCTACACCTTC. It yields the protein CASGQWIDSGGYTF.

This clone was counted at least ten times. The chain uses TRBV20-1 and TRBJ1-2; D possibly corresponds to TRBD1 (6 bases). The CDR3 extends over 15 amino acids. V gave up 3 bases and J gave up 4 bases, with 18 bases separating them. CDR1 and CDR2 from the germline V gene are DFQATT and SNEGSKA (reference sequence). The CDR3 spells CSASEQGKEAYGYTF. CDR3 DNA: TGCAGTGCTAGTGAACAGGGAAAAGAGGCCTATGGCTACACCTTC.

In this sample, this clone turned up once. The J gene is TRBJ2-7, the V gene TRBV18; D is uncertain. Looked up from germline, CDR1 is KGHSH and CDR2 is LQKENI. V shed 2 bases and J shed 2 bases, with 10 bases lying between them. The CDR3 is 14 residues long. The CDR3 here is CASSPGQVTYEQYF. In DNA form, the CDR3 reads TGTGCCAGCTCACCAGGGCAGGTCACCTACGAGCAGTACTTC.

The sample holds many counts of this clone. This chain links TRBV6-4 with TRBJ2-1, with 10 positions matching TRBD2. Germline V gene sequence: CDR1 MRHNA, CDR2 SNTAGT. This CDR3 contains 15 residues. V was pared by 3 bases and J by 6 bases, with 5 bases of the junction left unmatched. CDR3 in amino acids: CASSEERGGGNEQFF. CDR3 DNA: TGTGCCAGCAGTGAAGAGCGGGGGGGTGGCAATGAGCAGTTCTTC.